The present TCR beta chain was sequenced within a study of blood T cell repertoires in COVID-19. Repertoires were generated with immunoSEQ multiplex PCR, while TCRdb's copy carries only in-frame clones and drops some. The data show 650,000 to 800,000 clones, more than 80% seen once. From germline, CDR1 is MGHDK and CDR2 SYGVNS. Trimming left V 4 bases short and J 0 bases short, with 10 bases between. The CDR3 extends over 14 amino acids. Sequencing was done on a sample of peripheral blood. This sequence joins TRBV25-1 and TRBJ2-7; D not certain. This clonotype was obtained from a woman under 30 with acute or convalescent COVID-19. Here the CDR3 reads CASSGSVFSYEQYF. The CDR3 DNA sequence: TGTGCCAGCAGTGGTTCGGTCTTCTCCTACGAGCAGTACTTC.